Below are 25 T cell receptor beta chains sequenced from a single sample in a study of blood T cell repertoires in COVID-19. The method was immunoSEQ multiplex PCR; TCRdb's version includes in-frame clones alone and lacks a portion of them. This sample carries 180,000 or so clones, about 88% of them seen once, and the ten largest clones take 0.7% to 0.9%. The specimen sequenced was PBMCs or T cells enriched from blood (not recorded which). Receptors were obtained from a woman aged 18-29 years who had recovered from COVID-19.

This rearrangement joins TRBV7-8 to TRBJ2-3, with D possibly matching TRBD2 (6 bases). Looked up from germline, CDR1 is SGHVS and CDR2 is FQNEAQ. V shed 5 bases and J shed 2 bases, with 26 bases lying between them. The CDR3 is made up of 19 amino acids. The CDR3 protein is CASSAWGGARALPTDTQYF. CDR3 in DNA: TGTGCCAGCAGCGCGTGGGGCGGGGCTCGCGCGCTTCCCACAGATACGCAGTATTTT.

The chain links TRBV28 to TRBJ2-1; D call uncertain. CDR1 is MDHEN and CDR2 is SYDVKM in the germline V gene. V gave up 3 bases and J gave up 5 bases, with 8 bases separating them. CDR3 length equals 13 residues. CDR3 amino acids: CASSFPANNEQFF. The CDR3 DNA sequence: TGTGCCAGCAGTTTCCCAGCGAACAATGAGCAGTTCTTC.

This chain uses TRBV15 with TRBJ2-2; possibly TRBD2 for D (6 bases). The V end lost 0 bases, the J end lost 6 bases, and 17 bases lay between the germline ends. There are 17 residues in the CDR3. From germline, CDR1 is LNHNV and CDR2 YYDKDF (reference sequence). The DNA of the CDR3 is TGTGCCACCAGCAGAGATCTTGTGGCTAGCGAAGCCGGGGAGCTGTTTTTT. Translation: CATSRDLVASEAGELFF. The full variable domain, completed using reference TRBV15 and TRBJ2-2, is DAMVIQNPRYQVTQFGKPVTLSCSQTLNHNVMYWYQQKSSQAPKLLFHYYDKDFNNEADTPDNFQSRRPNTSFCFLDIRSPGLGDTAMYLCATSRDLVASEAGELFFGEGSRLTVL.

The gene calls are TRBV5-4 and TRBJ1-6; D remains unclear. The germline V gene has CDR1 SGHNT and CDR2 YYREEE (reference sequence). V lost 2 bases and J 7 bases, leaving 10 bases between the germline ends. CDR3 length: 14 amino acids. The CDR3 DNA follows: TGTGCCAGCAGCTTCTACCTACAGAATTCACCCCTCCACTTT. It specifies CASSFYLQNSPLHF. Full variable domain (missing parts from reference TRBV5-4 and TRBJ1-6): ETGVTQSPTHLIKTRGQQVTLRCSSQSGHNTVSWYQQALGQGPQFIFQYYREEENGRGNFPPRFSGLQFPNYSSELNVNALELDDSALYLCASSFYLQNSPLHFGNGTRLTVT.

This chain links TRBV7-9 with TRBJ1-5; D might be TRBD1 (6 bases). V lost 5 bases to trimming and J lost 4 bases, with 12 bases between them. The CDR3 covers 14 residues. Germline CDR1 and CDR2: SEHNR and FQNEAQ (reference sequence). DNA for the CDR3: TGTGCCAGCAGCGCCTCAACAGGGAATCAGCCCCAGCATTTT. Protein: CASSASTGNQPQHF. The full variable domain, completed using reference TRBV7-9 and TRBJ1-5, is DTGVSQNPRHKITKRGQNVTFRCDPISEHNRLYWYRQTLGQGPEFLTYFQNEAQLEKSRLLSDRFSAERPKGSFSTLEIQRTEQGDSAMYLCASSASTGNQPQHFGDGTRLSIL.

This clone was counted a single time. The genes are TRBV20-1 and TRBJ2-7, with 11 bases aligning to TRBD2. Germline loops: CDR1 DFQATT, CDR2 SNEGSKA (reference sequence). This CDR3 has 14 amino acids. V lost 3 bases, J lost 4 bases, and 5 bases stayed unmatched. CDR3 loop: CSASTSGRQYEQYF. CDR3 nucleotides: TGCAGTGCTAGTACTAGCGGGAGACAATACGAGCAGTACTTC.

The chain has TRBV27 and TRBJ2-7; 13 bases align to TRBD2. V was clipped by 2 bases and J by 4 bases; unmatched bases: 17. Germline V lookup: CDR1 MNHEY, CDR2 SMNVEV (reference sequence). There are 20 residues in the CDR3. CDR3 residues: CASSLRAPVLAGGPIYEQYF. The CDR3 DNA follows: TGTGCCAGCAGTTTAAGGGCCCCGGTACTAGCGGGAGGGCCGATATACGAGCAGTACTTC.

This sequence joins TRBV7-8 and TRBJ1-1; maybe TRBD1 (6 bases). Germline loops: CDR1 SGHVS, CDR2 FQNEAQ. With 5 bases removed from V and 5 bases from J, the gap between germline ends came to 15 bases. The CDR3 runs to 14 residues. CDR3 DNA sequence: TGTGCCAGCAGCCCCCGGGGGGCGTTGACTGAAGCTTTCTTT. This sequence encodes CASSPRGALTEAFF.

The chain has TRBV11-2 and TRBJ1-6; D is ambiguous. There are 17 residues in the CDR3. Looked up from germline, CDR1 is SGHAT and CDR2 is FQNNGV. Trimming took 2 bases from V and 0 from J, leaving 11 bases between them. This CDR3 is CASSLRERSSYNSPLHF. CDR3 sequence (DNA): TGTGCCAGCAGCTTAAGGGAGAGGAGCTCCTATAATTCACCCCTCCACTTT. Supplemented by reference TRBV11-2 and TRBJ1-6, the full variable domain reads EAGVAQSPRYKIIEKRQSVAFWCNPISGHATLYWYQQILGQGPKLLIQFQNNGVVDDSQLPKDRFSAERLKGVDSTLKIQPAKLEDSAVYLCASSLRERSSYNSPLHFGNGTRLTVT.

The chain is built from TRBV11-2 and TRBJ1-2, with D tentatively TRBD1 (6 bases). Germline assignment: CDR1 SGHAT and CDR2 FQNNGV. V was pared by 6 bases and J by 0 bases, with 14 bases between. The length of the CDR3 is 15 residues. This chain's CDR3 is CASRPNSGANYGYTF. The CDR3 DNA reads TGTGCCAGCAGACCTAATTCAGGGGCTAACTATGGCTACACCTTC. Full variable domain (outside the CDR3, taken from reference TRBV11-2 and TRBJ1-2): EAGVAQSPRYKIIEKRQSVAFWCNPISGHATLYWYQQILGQGPKLLIQFQNNGVVDDSQLPKDRFSAERLKGVDSTLKIQPAKLEDSAVYLCASRPNSGANYGYTFGSGTRLTVV.

The CDR3 loop reads CASGRDPTDTQYF. The CDR3 region has the DNA TGTGCCAGTGGGAGGGACCCCACAGATACGCAGTATTTT. J is TRBJ2-3 and V is TRBV6-5; TRBD2 aligns across 7 bases. J was trimmed by 2 bases and V by 9 bases; bases with no gene match: 5. CDR1 is MNHEY, CDR2 SVGAGI, per germline. The CDR3 loop spans 13 amino acids.

This chain joins TRBV18 and TRBJ2-7, with D unclear. V dropped 5 bases and J dropped 2 bases, with 13 bases sitting between them. This CDR3 is built from 14 residues. CDR1 is KGHSH and CDR2 is LQKENI in the germline V gene. The CDR3 protein is CASSFSQATYEQYF. The CDR3, as DNA: TGTGCCAGCTCATTCTCCCAAGCAACCTACGAGCAGTACTTC.

The V and J genes are TRBV3-1 (or the pseudogene TRBV3-2) and TRBJ1-5; possible D gene TRBD1, 6 bases. Trimming removed 7 bases at V and 5 bases at J, with 9 bases between. CDR1 and CDR2 (germline): LGHDT, YNNKEL (reference sequence). The CDR3 loop spans 12 amino acids. The CDR3 nucleotides are TGTGCCAGCACCTCAGGGGATCAGCCCCAGCATTTT. It yields the protein CASTSGDQPQHF.

V usage is TRBV27 and J usage is TRBJ1-5, with 11 bases that match TRBD1. Germline V gene sequence: CDR1 MNHEY, CDR2 SMNVEV (reference sequence). The CDR3 covers 15 residues. J lost 4 bases, V lost 4 bases, and 3 bases had no gene match. CDR3 nucleotides: TGTGCCAGCAGTTCGGGGACAGGGGGGAATCAGCCCCAGCATTTT. Translated, it gives CASSSGTGGNQPQHF.

The J gene is TRBJ2-1, the V gene TRBV14, with D maybe TRBD2 (6 bases). Germline V lookup: CDR1 SGHDN, CDR2 FVKESK. This CDR3 has 17 residues. The V and J ends lost 4 bases and 13 bases respectively, with 29 bases between them. CDR3 sequence (DNA): TGTGCCAGCAGCCGGAATCACGGACTAACTCCTTTGTCTCTTCAGTTCTTC. Protein sequence: CASSRNHGLTPLSLQFF.

This chain connects TRBV6-4 to TRBJ1-6, with 7 bases lining up with TRBD1. Germline loops: CDR1 MRHNA, CDR2 SNTAGT. Trimming cost V 8 bases and J 5 bases; bases outside gene matches: 18. The CDR3 length is 18 residues. For the CDR3, the DNA is TGTGCCAGCTTTCCCCGGGGGTTGACAGGGCGGAATAATTCACCCCTCCACTTT. Translating it yields CASFPRGLTGRNNSPLHF.

The DNA for the CDR3 is TGTGCCAGCAGCTTAGTCGGACAGGGGCCCTACGAGCAGTACTTC. The encoded protein is CASSLVGQGPYEQYF. The rearrangement links TRBV13 to TRBJ2-7, with 9 bases fitting TRBD1. Trimming cost V 1 base and J 2 bases; bases outside gene matches: 3. CDR3 size: 15 residues. Germline V CDR1 and CDR2: PRHDT, FYEKMQ (reference sequence).

This clone was seen a single time. The chain carries TRBV7-9 and TRBJ2-7; 7 bases agree with TRBD2. The germline V gene has CDR1 SEHNR and CDR2 FQNEAQ (reference sequence). The CDR3 has 14 amino acids. V lost 0 bases and J lost 2; bases outside the gene matches: 1. In nucleotides, the CDR3 is TGTGCCAGCAGCTTAGCGGGAGGGCCCTACGAGCAGTACTTC. Translation: CASSLAGGPYEQYF. The whole variable domain, remainder taken from reference TRBV7-9 and TRBJ2-7, is DTGVSQNPRHKITKRGQNVTFRCDPISEHNRLYWYRQTLGQGPEFLTYFQNEAQLEKSRLLSDRFSAERPKGSFSTLEIQRTEQGDSAMYLCASSLAGGPYEQYFGPGTRLTVT.

V and J are TRBV28 and TRBJ2-7, with 9 positions matching TRBD1. This CDR3 region has 14 residues. Trimming took 5 bases from V and 4 from J; bases not matched to a gene: 6. CDR1 is MDHEN and CDR2 is SYDVKM in the germline V gene. In DNA, the CDR3 is TGTGCCAGCAGTGAACAGGGGGCTGGGTACGAGCAGTACTTC. Its translation is CASSEQGAGYEQYF.

J is TRBJ1-3 and V is TRBV28, with TRBD1 as a possible D gene (5 bases). This CDR3 contains 14 residues. V lost 6 bases and J lost 4, with 13 bases in between. The germline V gene has CDR1 MDHEN and CDR2 SYDVKM. CDR3 in DNA: TGTGCCAGCAGACACGGGGGGACCGGAAACACCATATATTTT. Its protein is CASRHGGTGNTIYF.

This chain joins TRBV5-1 and TRBJ1-1; no firm D call. The V and J ends lost 1 base and 6 bases respectively, with 13 bases between them. Looked up from germline, CDR1 is SGHRS and CDR2 is YFSETQ. This CDR3 comprises 14 residues. The CDR3 spells CASSLLGQRSEAFF. The CDR3 DNA reads TGCGCCAGCAGCTTGTTAGGGCAGCGGTCTGAAGCTTTCTTT.

The chain links TRBV28 to TRBJ2-1; unclear D gene. Germline values: CDR1 MDHEN, CDR2 SYDVKM. V gave up 7 bases and J gave up 0 bases, with 16 bases separating them. The CDR3 is 16 residues long. The CDR3 DNA follows: TGTGCCAGCAACACGAGAGCGTTTAGCTCCTACAATGAGCAGTTCTTC. Translated: CASNTRAFSSYNEQFF.

There are a few counts of this clone. The rearrangement links TRBV6-2 or TRBV6-3 to TRBJ2-3; 9 bases match TRBD1. V gave up 0 bases and J gave up 4 bases; unmatched junction bases: 17. The CDR3 is made up of 20 amino acids. Germline V gene data show CDR1 as MNHEY and CDR2 as SVGEGT. DNA for the CDR3: TGTGCCAGCAGTTACTCGAAAATAACGGACAGGGGCTCACACGCAGATACGCAGTATTTT. Its translation: CASSYSKITDRGSHADTQYF.

The J gene is TRBJ2-7, the V gene TRBV27; D remains unclear. V was pared by 5 bases and J by 6 bases, with 23 bases between. The CDR3 spans 16 residues. CDR1 and CDR2 from the germline V gene are MNHEY and SMNVEV (reference sequence). The CDR3 here is CASSPRILSPGSEQYF. As DNA, the CDR3 is TGTGCCAGCAGTCCAAGGATCCTGTCTCCGGGTAGCGAGCAGTACTTC.

The CDR3 spells CASSLSLDEQYF. The CDR3 DNA reads TGTGCCAGCAGCCTATCCCTGGACGAGCAGTACTTC. V usage is TRBV7-9 and J usage is TRBJ2-7; no clear D gene. The CDR3 is made up of 12 amino acids. Germline CDR1 is SEHNR and CDR2 is FQNEAQ (reference sequence). V was cut by 5 bases and J by 5 bases, with 10 bases left in between.